This TCR beta chain was retrieved from a study of blood T cells in healthy people across ages. Germline loops: CDR1 SGHRS, CDR2 YFSETQ. There are 15 residues in the CDR3. V lost 4 bases to trimming and J lost 0 bases; unmatched junction nucleotides: 3. Ranging in age from roughly 6 to 90, the donors were healthy Caucasian individuals from Russia. Using a J-beta primer mix together with a sample-barcoded 5' primer, a second PCR was run for roughly 6 to 11 cycles. TCRdb processed the 5' RACE reads anew with MiXCR; each CDR3 protein has one entry. The sample includes about 800,000 distinct CDR3 sequences, roughly 64% seen only once; the top ten take 22%.

The receptor's source is a man aged 30-40 years in good health. Material: blood. This rearrangement joins TRBV5-1 to TRBJ2-5, with 10 bases lining up with TRBD2. CDR3 coding DNA: TGCGCCAGCAGCCTTAGCGGGGGGAACCAAGAGACCCAGTACTTC. This gives the protein CASSLSGGNQETQYF.